Included here is one T cell receptor beta chain sequence, with context. Authors' analysis steps: Amplification with reference gene primers provided the estimates of nucleated cell counts. Using immunoSEQ multiplex PCR, the repertoire was profiled, and TCRdb retains in-frame clones only, with some absent. D and trimming were read from the DNA, whereas the V and J calls and clone size are those reported in that table. The data show roughly 150,000 clones, 80% seen once. The data were obtained in a study of blood T cell repertoires in COVID-19. In the study overall: Sample material is recorded as cDNA or gDNA derived from T cells, B-cell-depleted T cells, or PBMCs.

Participants were placed into cohorts based on the clinical history they reported. Cohort 3 recovered donors had two negative PCRs, clearance, or symptom resolution. The source is a man aged 35-49 years who had recovered from COVID-19. Source material: PBMCs or T cells enriched from blood (not recorded which).

In DNA, the CDR3 is TGTGCCAGCAGTTATGGTGGAGGGGGCCCCGGGGAGCTGTTTTTT. Translation gives CASSYGGGGPGELFF. The chain recombines TRBV6-5 with TRBJ2-2; maybe TRBD1 (7 bases). Deletions cut 3 bases from V and 6 bases from J, with 14 bases between. This CDR3 is 15 amino acids long. Germline V gene lookup returns CDR1 MNHEY and CDR2 SVGAGI.